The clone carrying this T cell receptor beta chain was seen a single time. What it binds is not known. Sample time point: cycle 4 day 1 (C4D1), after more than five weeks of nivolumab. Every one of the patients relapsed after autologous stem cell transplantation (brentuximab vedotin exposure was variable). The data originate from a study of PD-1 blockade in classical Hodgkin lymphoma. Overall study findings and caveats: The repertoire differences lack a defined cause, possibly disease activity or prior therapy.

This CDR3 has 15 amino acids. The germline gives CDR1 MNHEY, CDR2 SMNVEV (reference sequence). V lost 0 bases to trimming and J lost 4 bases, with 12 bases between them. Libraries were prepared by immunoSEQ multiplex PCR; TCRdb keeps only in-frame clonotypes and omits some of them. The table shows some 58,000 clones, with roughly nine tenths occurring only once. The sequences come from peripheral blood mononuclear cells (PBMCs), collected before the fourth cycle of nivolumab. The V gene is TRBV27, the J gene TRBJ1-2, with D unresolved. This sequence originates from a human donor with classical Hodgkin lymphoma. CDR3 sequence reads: CASSLSGRGGYGYTF. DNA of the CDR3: TGTGCCAGCAGTTTATCAGGCCGGGGAGGCTATGGCTACACCTTC.